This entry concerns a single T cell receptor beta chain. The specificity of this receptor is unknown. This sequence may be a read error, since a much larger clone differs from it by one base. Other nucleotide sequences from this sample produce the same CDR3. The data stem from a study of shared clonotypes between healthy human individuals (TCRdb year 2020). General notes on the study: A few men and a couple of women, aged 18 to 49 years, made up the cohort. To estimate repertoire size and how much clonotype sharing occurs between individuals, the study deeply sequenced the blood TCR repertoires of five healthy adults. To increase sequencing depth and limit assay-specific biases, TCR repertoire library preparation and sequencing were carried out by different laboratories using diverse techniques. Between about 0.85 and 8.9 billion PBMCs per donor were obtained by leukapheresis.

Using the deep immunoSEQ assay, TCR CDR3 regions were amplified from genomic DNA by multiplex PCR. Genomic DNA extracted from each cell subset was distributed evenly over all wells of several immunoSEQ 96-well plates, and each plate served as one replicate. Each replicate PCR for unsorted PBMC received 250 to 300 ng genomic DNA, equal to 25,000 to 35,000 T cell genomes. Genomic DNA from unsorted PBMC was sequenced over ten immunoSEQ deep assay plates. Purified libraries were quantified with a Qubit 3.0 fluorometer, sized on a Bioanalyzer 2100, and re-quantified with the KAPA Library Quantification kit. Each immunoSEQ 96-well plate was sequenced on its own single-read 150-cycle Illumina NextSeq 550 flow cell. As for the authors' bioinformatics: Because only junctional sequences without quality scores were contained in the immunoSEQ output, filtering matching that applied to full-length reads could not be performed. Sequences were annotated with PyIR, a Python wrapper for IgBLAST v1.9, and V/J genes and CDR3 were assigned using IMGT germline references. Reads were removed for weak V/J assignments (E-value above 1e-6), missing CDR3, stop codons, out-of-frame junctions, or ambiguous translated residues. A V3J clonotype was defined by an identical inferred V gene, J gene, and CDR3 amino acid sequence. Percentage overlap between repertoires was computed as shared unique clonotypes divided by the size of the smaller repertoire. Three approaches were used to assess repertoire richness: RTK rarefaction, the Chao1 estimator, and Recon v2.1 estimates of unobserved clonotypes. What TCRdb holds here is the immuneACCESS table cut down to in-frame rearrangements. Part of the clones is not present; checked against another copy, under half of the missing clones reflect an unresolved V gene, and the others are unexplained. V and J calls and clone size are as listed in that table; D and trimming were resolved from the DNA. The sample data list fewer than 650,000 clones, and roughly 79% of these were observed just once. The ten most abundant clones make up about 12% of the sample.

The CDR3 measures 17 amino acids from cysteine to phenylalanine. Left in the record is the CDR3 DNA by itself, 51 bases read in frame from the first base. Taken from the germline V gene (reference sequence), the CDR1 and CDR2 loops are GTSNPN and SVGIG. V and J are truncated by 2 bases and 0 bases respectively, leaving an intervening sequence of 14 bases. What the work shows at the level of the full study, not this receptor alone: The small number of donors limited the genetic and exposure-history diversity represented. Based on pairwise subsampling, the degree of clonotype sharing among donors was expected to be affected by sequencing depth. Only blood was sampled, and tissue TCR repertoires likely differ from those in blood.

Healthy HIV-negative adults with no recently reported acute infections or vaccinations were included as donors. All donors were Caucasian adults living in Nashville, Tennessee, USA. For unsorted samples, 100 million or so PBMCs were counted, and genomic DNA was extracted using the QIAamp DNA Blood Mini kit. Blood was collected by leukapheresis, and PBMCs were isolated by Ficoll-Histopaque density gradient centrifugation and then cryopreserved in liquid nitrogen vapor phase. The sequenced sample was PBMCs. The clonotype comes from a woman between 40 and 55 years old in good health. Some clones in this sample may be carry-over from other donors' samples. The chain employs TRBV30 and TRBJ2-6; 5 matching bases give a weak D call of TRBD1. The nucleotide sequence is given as TGTGCCTGGAGTAAAAGGGGTCTACGCTCTGGGGCCAACGTCCTGACTTTC. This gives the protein CAWSKRGLRSGANVLTF.